These 14 T cell receptor beta chains share one sample of origin, sequenced in a study of cytomegalovirus exposure and HLA in healthy donors. TCRdb's copy holds only in-frame clones and misses some; the assay was immunoSEQ multiplex PCR. The table shows tens of thousands of clones, with around 95% occurring only once. The sample taken for sequencing was PBMCs. The receptors were sampled from a woman aged 18-30 years in good health and CMV-seronegative.

The CDR3 DNA reads as TGTGCCAGCAGCCCCTCCGGGAGCTCTGGAAACACCATATATTTT. Translating gives CASSPSGSSGNTIYF. V gene TRBV7-6 combines with J gene TRBJ1-3, with D uncertain. V was clipped by 5 bases and J by 0 bases, with 11 bases between them. Germline values: CDR1 SGHVS, CDR2 FNYEAQ. The CDR3 contains 15 residues.

This rearrangement joins TRBV19 to TRBJ2-3; 11 bases agree with TRBD1. This CDR3 is 16 amino acids long. V shed 5 bases, J shed 6 bases, and the junction held 10 bases outside the gene matches. Germline loops: CDR1 LNHDA, CDR2 SQIVND (reference sequence). The CDR3 loop is CASSARDRGSMDTQYF. CDR3 DNA: TGTGCCAGTAGTGCCCGGGACAGGGGGTCCATGGATACGCAGTATTTT. Full variable domain (outside the CDR3, taken from reference TRBV19 and TRBJ2-3): DGGITQSPKYLFRKEGQNVTLSCEQNLNHDAMYWYRQDPGQGLRLIYYSQIVNDFQKGDIAEGYSVSREKKESFPLTVTSAQKNPTAFYLCASSARDRGSMDTQYFGPGTRLTVL.

V is TRBV28 and J is TRBJ2-7, with 7 bases fitting TRBD2. CDR1 is MDHEN, CDR2 SYDVKM, per germline. V gave up 6 bases and J gave up 6 bases; unmatched junction bases: 8. CDR3 length: 13 residues. The CDR3 loop is CASSETSRLEQYF. The CDR3 DNA sequence: TGTGCCAGCAGCGAGACTAGCAGGCTCGAGCAGTACTTC.

The genes are TRBV7-9 and TRBJ2-3; D uncertain. This CDR3 has 15 residues. CDR1 is SEHNR, CDR2 FQNEAQ, per germline (reference sequence). The V gene lost 4 bases and the J gene lost 0 bases, with 11 bases spanning the gap. CDR3 sequence reads: CASSSRATSTDTQYF. The DNA of the CDR3 is TGTGCCAGCAGCTCAAGAGCTACTAGCACAGATACGCAGTATTTT.

The J gene is TRBJ1-4, the V gene TRBV5-1; 7 bases are shared with TRBD1. Germline CDR1 reads SGHRS; CDR2 reads YFSETQ. The V gene end was trimmed by 3 bases and the J gene end by 7 bases; junction bases not matched to a gene: 9. The CDR3 is made up of 15 amino acids. DNA of the CDR3: TGCGCCAGCAGCTATACAGGGGAAGATTTTGAAAAACTGTTTTTT. The encoded protein is CASSYTGEDFEKLFF.

The chain has TRBV7-2 and TRBJ2-7; TRBD2 matches 10 bases. This CDR3 spans 19 amino acids. The J segment lost 5 bases and the V segment lost 3 bases, leaving 19 bases of the junction unmatched. The V gene's germline CDR1 is SGHTA and CDR2 FQGNSA. Written as DNA, the CDR3 is TGTGCCAGCAGCTTCCTGATCAAGAGCGGGGGGGAAACGAGACACGAGCAGTACTTC. It specifies CASSFLIKSGGETRHEQYF.

This clone was counted a single time. The chain couples TRBV5-6 to TRBJ2-3, with 9 nucleotides matching TRBD2. This CDR3 is 15 amino acids long. Per germline, CDR1 SGHDT and CDR2 YYEEEE. V shed 6 bases, J shed 5 bases, and the junction held 10 bases outside the gene matches. The CDR3 is CASNLGGGVGDTQYF. The CDR3 DNA is TGTGCCAGCAACCTGGGCGGGGGGGTGGGAGATACGCAGTATTTT. The full variable domain, completed using reference TRBV5-6 and TRBJ2-3, is DAGVTQSPTHLIKTRGQQVTLRCSPKSGHDTVSWYQQALGQGPQFIFQYYEEEERQRGNFPDRFSGHQFPNYSSELNVNALLLGDSALYLCASNLGGGVGDTQYFGPGTRLTVL.

This chain uses TRBV25-1 with TRBJ1-3; 7 bases are a match to TRBD1. Looked up from germline, CDR1 is MGHDK and CDR2 is SYGVNS. V was pared by 4 bases and J by 2 bases, with 5 bases of the junction left unmatched. CDR3 size: 15 residues. This CDR3 reads CASSVPGQAGNTIYF. The CDR3 bases are TGTGCCAGCAGTGTTCCCGGACAGGCTGGAAACACCATATATTTT.

The rearrangement links TRBV28 to TRBJ1-1; unclear D gene. The V and J ends lost 5 bases and 1 base respectively, with 14 bases between them. CDR3 length: 15 amino acids. Germline CDR1 reads MDHEN; CDR2 reads SYDVKM. The CDR3 loop is CASSPPKVRNTEAFF. Here the CDR3 DNA reads TGTGCCAGCAGTCCCCCAAAAGTGAGGAACACTGAAGCTTTCTTT.

The chain recombines TRBV19 with TRBJ2-7; D might be TRBD2 (7 bases). Germline values: CDR1 LNHDA, CDR2 SQIVND (reference sequence). Trimming removed 1 base from V and 0 bases from J, with 16 bases in between. This CDR3 has 17 residues. The CDR3 sequence is CASSIGPTGGSSYEQYF. CDR3 nucleotides: TGTGCCAGTAGTATAGGTCCGACGGGGGGCAGCTCCTACGAGCAGTACTTC. Full variable domain (rest looked up from reference TRBV19 and TRBJ2-7): DGGITQSPKYLFRKEGQNVTLSCEQNLNHDAMYWYRQDPGQGLRLIYYSQIVNDFQKGDIAEGYSVSREKKESFPLTVTSAQKNPTAFYLCASSIGPTGGSSYEQYFGPGTRLTVT.

This clone appeared a few times. The chain recombines TRBV29-1 with TRBJ1-2; 7 bases map to TRBD1. The V and J ends lost 7 bases and 6 bases, in that order; junction bases with no gene match: 5. The CDR3 is 11 residues long. Germline CDR1 is SQVTM and CDR2 is ANQGSEA. The chain's CDR3 is CSGRQGDGYTF. CDR3 coding DNA: TGCAGCGGAAGACAGGGAGATGGCTACACCTTC.

The chain couples TRBV4-1 to TRBJ2-3, with a possible D match to TRBD2 (6 bases). This CDR3 has 15 residues. CDR1 and CDR2 (germline): MGHRA, YSYEKL. V dropped 0 bases and J dropped 3 bases, with 10 bases sitting between them. CDR3 protein: CASSQEAGTTDTQYF. The CDR3 region has the DNA TGCGCCAGCAGCCAAGAGGCGGGAACGACAGATACGCAGTATTTT.

This clone appeared a single time. The CDR3 sequence: CAIDREFYEQYF. CDR3 in DNA: TGCGCCATCGACAGGGAGTTCTACGAGCAGTACTTC. V usage is TRBV4-1 and J usage is TRBJ2-7, with 7 nucleotides matching TRBD1. Germline V CDR1 and CDR2: MGHRA, YSYEKL. The J segment lost 3 bases and the V segment lost 10 bases, leaving 6 bases of the junction unmatched. The CDR3 is 12 amino acids.

This chain joins TRBV11-2 and TRBJ1-1; the match to TRBD1 covers 7 bases. This CDR3 region has 14 residues. CDR1 and CDR2 (germline): SGHAT, FQNNGV. The trim removed 5 bases at V and 6 bases at J, leaving 9 bases unmatched. Written as DNA, the CDR3 is TGTGCCAGCAGCATGAGGGGGCCGGGCTCTGAAGCTTTCTTT. This sequence encodes CASSMRGPGSEAFF.